Presented here are 27 T cell receptor beta chains from one specimen sequenced in a study of CD8 T cells in Susac syndrome. When the RNA was reverse transcribed, random hexamers were used with an input of roughly 0.5 to 1 ug. TCRdb reprocessed the immunoSEQ multiplex PCR reads with MiXCR, giving one entry per CDR3 protein. The data show tens of thousands of distinct CDR3 sequences, around 94% seen once. The specimen was CD8+ T cells from PBMCs. The receptor set was obtained from a human donor with Susac syndrome.

The rearrangement links TRBV11-2 to TRBJ2-2; D remains ambiguous. With 7 bases removed from V and 4 bases from J, the gap between germline ends came to 10 bases. This CDR3 region has 13 residues. CDR1 and CDR2 (germline): SGHAT, FQNNGV. Here the CDR3 reads CASTPLVTGELFF. As DNA, the CDR3 is TGTGCCAGCACCCCATTGGTCACCGGGGAGCTGTTTTTT.

The gene calls are TRBV5-1 and TRBJ2-1; 12 bases fit TRBD2. The CDR3 extends over 17 amino acids. Trimming at V came to 4 bases and at J to 4 bases, leaving 9 bases not matched to a gene. Germline V gene data show CDR1 as SGHRS and CDR2 as YFSETQ. The CDR3 sequence is CASSPTPSGGGYNEQFF. The CDR3 DNA reads as TGCGCCAGCAGCCCGACCCCTAGCGGGGGGGGTTACAATGAGCAGTTCTTC.

The sample holds one count of this clonotype. This chain uses TRBV7-9 with TRBJ2-5; tentatively, D is TRBD1 (5 bases). Trimming took 5 bases from V and 5 from J, leaving 9 bases between them. The CDR3 extends over 12 amino acids. CDR1 is SEHNR, CDR2 FQNEAQ, per germline (reference sequence). CDR3 in amino acids: CASSKGHETQYF. The CDR3 nucleotides are TGTGCCAGCAGCAAGGGGCATGAGACCCAGTACTTC.

The V gene is TRBV27, the J gene TRBJ2-3; 10 bases fit TRBD2. Germline trimming cut 4 bases from V and 0 bases from J; bases unmatched to any gene: 4. The CDR3 has 16 residues. In germline, CDR1 is MNHEY, CDR2 SMNVEV (reference sequence). CDR3: CASSSAGGPSTDTQYF. The CDR3 DNA reads TGTGCCAGCAGTTCAGCGGGGGGGCCTAGCACAGATACGCAGTATTTT.

This rearrangement joins TRBV12-5 to TRBJ2-1; D is unclear. The CDR3 runs 12 residues. The V and J ends lost 4 bases and 5 bases respectively, with 6 bases between them. Germline CDR1 and CDR2: LGHNT and FRNRAP. The CDR3 loop is CASGYTHNEQFF. The CDR3 DNA reads TGTGCTAGTGGTTACACCCACAATGAGCAGTTCTTC.

The rearrangement joins TRBV6-5 to TRBJ2-7; D is uncertain. Germline V gene sequence: CDR1 MNHEY, CDR2 SVGAGI. Trimming pared 4 bases from V and 0 bases from J, leaving 10 bases between. The CDR3 runs to 14 residues. In nucleotides, the CDR3 is TGTGCCAGCAGTTTTTCGGATTACTCCTACGAGCAGTACTTC. Its translation: CASSFSDYSYEQYF.

The rearrangement joins TRBV12-3 or TRBV12-4 to TRBJ1-2; no clear D gene. The CDR3 length is 12 residues. V was clipped by 1 base and J by 6 bases, with 6 bases between them. The CDR3 region has the DNA TGTGCCAGCAGTTTAGGAGGAGATGGCTACACCTTC. It specifies CASSLGGDGYTF.

This chain uses TRBV19 with TRBJ2-5; 9 bases map to TRBD1. V was clipped by 7 bases and J by 2 bases; unmatched bases: 8. The CDR3 runs 15 residues. Germline lookup yields CDR1 LNHDA and CDR2 SQIVND (reference sequence). Here the CDR3 reads CASNHGTGRQETQYF. CDR3 sequence (DNA): TGTGCCAGTAACCACGGGACAGGGCGACAAGAGACCCAGTACTTC.

This chain links TRBV6-6 with TRBJ1-5; a possible D gene is TRBD1 (5 bases). The V gene's germline CDR1 is MNHNY and CDR2 SVGAGI (reference sequence). CDR3 length: 13 amino acids. V was cut by 11 bases and J by 4 bases, with 15 bases left in between. CDR3 DNA sequence: TGTGCCGGCACGGGCAGGGAGAATCAGCCCCAGCATTTT. Protein sequence: CAGTGRENQPQHF.

The chain combines TRBV20-1 with TRBJ2-5; 7 positions match TRBD2. The CDR3 totals 14 residues. J gave up 3 bases and V 2 bases, and 6 bases lay outside the gene matches. The germline V gene has CDR1 DFQATT and CDR2 SNEGSKA (reference sequence). CDR3 nucleotide sequence: TGCAGTGCTAGAAGTCCAGCGGGGAAAGAGACCCAGTACTTC. It specifies CSARSPAGKETQYF.

The CDR3, as DNA: TGTGCCAGCAGCTTGCCGGGGGGAAGCCCTGAAGCTTTCTTT. This gives the protein CASSLPGGSPEAFF. This chain uses TRBV5-4 with TRBJ1-1; the D gene is possibly TRBD1 (5 bases). This CDR3 is built from 14 residues. The germline CDR1 and CDR2 sequences are SGHNT and YYREEE (reference sequence). V lost 1 base and J 6 bases, leaving 13 bases between the germline ends.

DNA for the CDR3: TGTGCCAGCAGCTTAGCGTTTAGCAGACACTACGAGCAGTACTTC. The encoded protein is CASSLAFSRHYEQYF. The chain has TRBV7-8 and TRBJ2-7; no reliable D call. With 0 bases removed from V and 3 bases from J, the gap between germline ends came to 12 bases. There are 15 residues in the CDR3. Germline CDR1 reads SGHVS; CDR2 reads FQNEAQ.

The genes are TRBV13 and TRBJ1-1, with D uncertain. This CDR3 contains 14 residues. Per germline, CDR1 PRHDT and CDR2 FYEKMQ (reference sequence). V was clipped by 1 base and J by 0 bases, with 6 bases between them. Here the CDR3 reads CASSLVTLNTEAFF. CDR3 nucleotides: TGTGCCAGCAGCTTAGTCACCCTGAACACTGAAGCTTTCTTT.

V gene TRBV7-9 combines with J gene TRBJ2-2; TRBD1 is a possible D gene (6 bases). V was shortened by 5 bases and J by 6 bases, with 16 bases between the two germline ends. The germline gives CDR1 SEHNR, CDR2 FQNEAQ (reference sequence). CDR3 size: 15 residues. CDR3 DNA: TGTGCCAGCAGCCAGGGGCCAGCAGGGGCCGGGGAGCTGTTTTTT. Its translation is CASSQGPAGAGELFF.

The J gene is TRBJ2-1, the V gene TRBV12-3 or TRBV12-4; the D gene is possibly TRBD1 (5 bases). The CDR3 spans 14 residues. Deletions cut 3 bases from V and 2 bases from J, with 8 bases between. The CDR3 DNA follows: TGTGCCAGCAGTTTTCAGGGTCCCTACAATGAGCAGTTCTTC. Translating it yields CASSFQGPYNEQFF.

V gene TRBV15 combines with J gene TRBJ1-1, with 10 positions matching TRBD1. The CDR3 is 15 residues long. Looked up from germline, CDR1 is LNHNV and CDR2 is YYDKDF (reference sequence). Trimming at V came to 5 bases and at J to 4 bases, leaving 7 bases not matched to a gene. Here the CDR3 reads CATSFRTGGGTEAFF. In DNA, the CDR3 is TGTGCCACCAGCTTCCGGACAGGGGGTGGCACTGAAGCTTTCTTT. The full variable domain, with the rest looked up from reference TRBV15 and TRBJ1-1, is DAMVIQNPRYQVTQFGKPVTLSCSQTLNHNVMYWYQQKSSQAPKLLFHYYDKDFNNEADTPDNFQSRRPNTSFCFLDIRSPGLGDTAMYLCATSFRTGGGTEAFFGQGTRLTVV.

The chain joins TRBV9 to TRBJ1-2, with 7 bases identical to TRBD1. Trimming took 4 bases from V and 6 from J; bases not matched to a gene: 6. In germline, CDR1 is SGDLS, CDR2 YYNGEE. CDR3 length equals 13 residues. For the CDR3, the DNA is TGTGCCAGCAGCATACGACAGGGAGATGGCTACACCTTC. Encoded protein: CASSIRQGDGYTF.

V is TRBV28 and J is TRBJ1-2; D unresolved. The germline V gene encodes CDR1 MDHEN and CDR2 SYDVKM. The V and J ends lost 3 bases and 3 bases respectively, with 11 bases between them. The CDR3 is 14 amino acids. CDR3 DNA sequence: TGTGCCAGCAGTTTGATGGGCCGGGACTATGGCTACACCTTC. As protein: CASSLMGRDYGYTF.

The chain couples TRBV13 to TRBJ1-1; D is unclear. Germline V lookup: CDR1 PRHDT, CDR2 FYEKMQ (reference sequence). Between the trimmed V and J ends, which lost 5 bases and 4 bases, there was a span of 17 bases. The CDR3 totals 15 residues. This CDR3 reads CASSALGPRGTEAFF. Here the CDR3 DNA reads TGTGCCAGCAGCGCTCTCGGCCCCCGCGGCACTGAAGCTTTCTTT.

V usage is TRBV6-5 and J usage is TRBJ2-7, with TRBD2 as a possible D gene (5 bases). This CDR3 comprises 13 residues. The germline V gene encodes CDR1 MNHEY and CDR2 SVGAGI. Trimming removed 0 bases at V and 6 bases at J, with 9 bases between. CDR3 nucleotides: TGTGCCAGCAGTTACTCCGGACTGTCCGAGCAGTACTTC. Its protein product is CASSYSGLSEQYF.

This CDR3 reads CSARDPDSKTSGEYQETQYF. In DNA, the CDR3 is TGCAGTGCTAGAGATCCCGACTCCAAGACTAGCGGGGAGTACCAAGAGACCCAGTACTTC. The rearrangement uses TRBV20-1 and TRBJ2-5; TRBD2 aligns across 11 bases. The germline V gene encodes CDR1 DFQATT and CDR2 SNEGSKA (reference sequence). The CDR3 extends over 20 amino acids. V shed 0 bases, J shed 0 bases, and the junction held 15 bases outside the gene matches.

This chain links TRBV5-1 with TRBJ2-1, with a tentative D call TRBD2 (5 bases). Between the trimmed V and J ends, which lost 3 bases and 8 bases, there was a span of 18 bases. Germline values: CDR1 SGHRS, CDR2 YFSETQ. The length of the CDR3 is 15 residues. Written as DNA, the CDR3 is TGCGCCAGCAGCTCACTAGAGGCCTTGGGCGATGAGCAGTTCTTC. Translation: CASSSLEALGDEQFF.

CDR3 DNA sequence: TGTGCCAGCAGTTACTCGAGGGCGGGAGGCCGCGGTGAGCAGTTCTTC. Translating gives CASSYSRAGGRGEQFF. The rearrangement joins TRBV6-5 to TRBJ2-1, with 8 nucleotides matching TRBD2. Germline CDR1 MNHEY, CDR2 SVGAGI. The CDR3 is 16 amino acids. Trimming cost V 0 bases and J 9 bases; bases outside gene matches: 10.

The genes are TRBV6-6 and TRBJ1-5, with D perhaps matching TRBD1 (5 bases). From germline, CDR1 is MNHNY and CDR2 SVGAGI (reference sequence). Trimming shortened V by 4 bases and J by 6 bases, and 10 bases separated the two germline ends. The CDR3 contains 13 residues. The CDR3 loop reads CASSSGMAQPQHF. In DNA form, the CDR3 reads TGTGCCAGCAGTTCAGGGATGGCTCAGCCCCAGCATTTT.

V gene TRBV6-4 combines with J gene TRBJ2-3; 12 bases agree with TRBD2. This CDR3 is built from 16 residues. The ends lost 6 bases at V and 2 bases at J; junction bases unmatched: 6. Germline CDR1 MRHNA, CDR2 SNTAGT. CDR3 in amino acids: CASRRTSGTNTDTQYF. The CDR3 nucleotides read TGTGCCAGCAGACGGACTAGCGGGACGAACACAGATACGCAGTATTTT.

This clonotype is a singleton in its sample. The chain has TRBV7-9 and TRBJ2-7, with a weak D call TRBD2 (6 bases). V was pared by 6 bases and J by 4 bases, with 7 bases between. Germline V gene data show CDR1 as SEHNR and CDR2 as FQNEAQ (reference sequence). The CDR3 totals 11 residues. As DNA, the CDR3 is TGTGCCAGCAGGGAGGGGTACGAGCAGTACTTC. It is translated as CASREGYEQYF.

The V and J genes are TRBV27 and TRBJ2-3; D tentatively fits TRBD1 or TRBD2 (5 bases each). The V end was cut by 6 bases, the J end by 6 bases, with 13 bases between. CDR1 MNHEY and CDR2 SMNVEV come from the germline V gene (reference sequence). The CDR3 is 13 amino acids. The CDR3 DNA sequence: TGTGCCAGCAGCTCCCAGGGAGTCGATACGCAGTATTTT. It yields the protein CASSSQGVDTQYF.